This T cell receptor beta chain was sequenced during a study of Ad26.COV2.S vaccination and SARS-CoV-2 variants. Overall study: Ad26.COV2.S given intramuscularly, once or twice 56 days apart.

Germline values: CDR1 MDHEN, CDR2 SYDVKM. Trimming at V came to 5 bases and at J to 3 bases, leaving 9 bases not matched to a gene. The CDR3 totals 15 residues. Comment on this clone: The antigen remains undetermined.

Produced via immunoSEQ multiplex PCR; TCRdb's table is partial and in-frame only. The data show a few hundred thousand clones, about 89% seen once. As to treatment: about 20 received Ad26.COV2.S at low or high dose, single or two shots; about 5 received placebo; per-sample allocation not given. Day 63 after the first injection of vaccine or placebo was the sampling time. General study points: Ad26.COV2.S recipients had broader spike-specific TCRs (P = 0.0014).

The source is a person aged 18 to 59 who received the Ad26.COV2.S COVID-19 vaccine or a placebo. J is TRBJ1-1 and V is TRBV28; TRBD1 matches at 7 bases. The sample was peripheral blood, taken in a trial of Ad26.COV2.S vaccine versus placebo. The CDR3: CASSELRDSHTEAFF. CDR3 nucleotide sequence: TGTGCCAGCAGTGAGCTCCGGGACAGCCACACTGAAGCTTTCTTT.